This T cell receptor beta chain was retrieved from a study of cytomegalovirus exposure and HLA in healthy donors. Study-level information: The 120 or so validation repertoires used a platform that matched the one used for the 666 first-cohort repertoires, as a later analysis reported. Findings of the study overall: Most TCR sequences were seen very rarely across donors, but some public TCRs occurred in many. Researchers reported that a few CMV-associated chains were confirmed in vitro as CMV antigen-specific.

Measured with immunoSEQ multiplex PCR; TCRdb has only the in-frame clones, and not every one. The repertoire includes approximately 58,000 clones, around 94% of them detected once, and approximately 2.3% sits in the top ten. A remark on this clone: Its antigen is as yet unknown.

The donors were part of the validation cohort of around 110 subjects. That cohort was separate from the first cohort, which comprised 666 subjects. CDR1 and CDR2 (germline): SGHTA, FQGNSA. The CDR3 contains 13 residues. V was trimmed by 1 base and J by 4 bases, leaving 7 bases between them. The chain has TRBV7-2 and TRBJ1-1, with D uncertain. Material for sequencing was PBMCs. This TCR derives from a man aged 18 to 35 in good health and CMV-seronegative. In DNA form, the CDR3 reads TGTGCCAGCAGCTTAGTGGCGGTCACTGAAGCTTTCTTT. Translated: CASSLVAVTEAFF.